These T cell receptor beta chains were read from a single sample in a study of cytomegalovirus exposure and HLA in healthy donors. Profiled with immunoSEQ multiplex PCR; TCRdb holds only in-frame clones, not every one. Of 55,000 to 70,000 clones in the sample, around 82% were seen once. Material: PBMCs. Source of these receptors: a male donor in good health and CMV-seronegative. Each CDR3 is given with its conserved first and last residue. The order of the fields is clone size, D gene, J gene, V gene, CDR3 DNA, CDR3 protein. A D gene is named only where the DNA matches it firmly. Expanded clones get a size class; other rows say once, few or many, or leave the size out.

size: -
D: TRBD1
J: TRBJ2-7
V: TRBV6-6
DNA: TGTGCCAGCAGACAGGGGAGTGGCCCCTACGAGCAGTACTTC
CDR3: CASRQGSGPYEQYF

size: -
D: -
J: TRBJ2-5
V: TRBV19
DNA: TGTGCCAGTAGTCCAGGGGGGAGCGGGGGCTTTCGGGAGACCCAGTACTTC
CDR3: CASSPGGSGGFRETQYF

size: -
D: -
J: TRBJ2-7
V: TRBV6-5
DNA: TGTGCCAGCAGTCCCTCCACCAGGGAGCAGTACTTC
CDR3: CASSPSTREQYF

size: -
D: -
J: TRBJ2-1
V: TRBV19
DNA: TGTGCCAGTAGTGTTGACAGGGAGCAGTTCTTC
CDR3: CASSVDREQFF

size: few
D: -
J: TRBJ1-2
V: TRBV5-1
DNA: TGCGCCAGCAGCTTGGGGAGCGGGGAGAACTATGGCTACACCTTC
CDR3: CASSLGSGENYGYTF

size: -
D: -
J: TRBJ2-1
V: TRBV7-6
DNA: TGTGCCAGCAGCTTAGAAAGTCTAGCCGGGAATGAGCAGTTCTTC
CDR3: CASSLESLAGNEQFF

size: -
D: TRBD1
J: TRBJ1-2
V: TRBV10-3
DNA: TGTGCCATCAGACCGGGACAGGGGGCTGGGGGCTACACCTTC
CDR3: CAIRPGQGAGGYTF

size: -
D: TRBD1
J: TRBJ2-7
V: TRBV6-6
DNA: TGTGCCAGCAGTTACACAAGACAGGGAGAGCAGTACTTC
CDR3: CASSYTRQGEQYF

size: -
D: -
J: TRBJ1-2
V: TRBV4-2
DNA: TGTGCCAGCAGCCAGGCCGACGGGAGGGGGTCTTTCTATGGCTACACCTTC
CDR3: CASSQADGRGSFYGYTF

size: -
D: -
J: TRBJ1-1
V: TRBV27
DNA: TGTGCCAGCAGTCGAACAGGGATGTTACCTGAAGCTTTCTTT
CDR3: CASSRTGMLPEAFF

size: -
D: TRBD1
J: TRBJ1-2
V: TRBV7-2
DNA: TGTGCCAGCAGCTTAAGGGGGCCACGGGGCTACACCTTC
CDR3: CASSLRGPRGYTF

size: -
D: -
J: TRBJ2-7
V: TRBV18
DNA: TGTGCCAGCTCACCCACGGGGGTCTTCAGCTACGAGCAGTACTTC
CDR3: CASSPTGVFSYEQYF

size: -
D: -
J: TRBJ2-7
V: TRBV6-5
DNA: TGTGCCAGCAGAGAGGACAGGGAGGGGTACGAGCAGTACTTC
CDR3: CASREDREGYEQYF

size: -
D: -
J: TRBJ2-3
V: TRBV6-5
DNA: TGTGCCAGCAGTCGACTCGAGGGTGCAGATACGCAGTATTTT
CDR3: CASSRLEGADTQYF

size: -
D: -
J: TRBJ2-1
V: TRBV7-8
DNA: TGTGCCGGCAGCTTAGATCGGCAGGGTCGGTTCTTC
CDR3: CAGSLDRQGRFF

size: -
D: -
J: TRBJ1-4
V: TRBV11-2
DNA: TGTGCCAGCAGCTCCCGGGGTGAAAAACTGTTTTTT
CDR3: CASSSRGEKLFF

size: -
D: TRBD2
J: TRBJ2-5
V: TRBV23-1
DNA: TGCGCCAGCAGTCAGGTGAAGCGGGGGGGCCTGGGTCAAGAGACCCAGTACTTC
CDR3: CASSQVKRGGLGQETQYF

size: -
D: TRBD1
J: TRBJ1-6
V: TRBV18
DNA: TGTGCCAGCTCACCACCTCCGGGACAGGGAGATTCACCCCTCCACTTT
CDR3: CASSPPPGQGDSPLHF

size: -
D: TRBD1
J: TRBJ2-5
V: TRBV6-5
DNA: TGTGCCAGCAGTCGACAGGGGTACCAAGAGACCCAGTACTTC
CDR3: CASSRQGYQETQYF

size: -
D: -
J: TRBJ2-7
V: TRBV5-5
DNA: TGTGCCAGCAGCCTTTGGACAGTAACTCTTTCCTACGAGCAGTACTTC
CDR3: CASSLWTVTLSYEQYF

size: -
D: -
J: TRBJ2-7
V: TRBV5-4
DNA: TGTGCCAGCAGCTTGAAGGGGTCCTACGAGCAGTACTTC
CDR3: CASSLKGSYEQYF

size: -
D: -
J: TRBJ2-2
V: TRBV19
DNA: TGTGCCAGTACCCCGGGGGGCGGCACCGGGGAGCTGTTTTTT
CDR3: CASTPGGGTGELFF

size: -
D: -
J: TRBJ2-5
V: TRBV30
DNA: TGTGCCTGGAGTGTAGGACAATTGGAGACCCAGTACTTC
CDR3: CAWSVGQLETQYF

size: few
D: -
J: TRBJ2-6
V: TRBV7-9
DNA: TGTGCCAGCAGCTTACCGGCGTTTAGCCTCTCTGGGGCCAACGTCCTGACTTTC
CDR3: CASSLPAFSLSGANVLTF

size: once
D: TRBD1
J: TRBJ1-2
V: TRBV11-2
DNA: TGTGCCAGCAGCCGGACAGGCGACGCTAACTATGGCTACACCTTC
CDR3: CASSRTGDANYGYTF

size: -
D: -
J: TRBJ1-2
V: TRBV30
DNA: TGTGCCTGGAGTTTGAGGGCTGGCTACACCTTC
CDR3: CAWSLRAGYTF

size: -
D: TRBD1
J: TRBJ1-4
V: TRBV6-4
DNA: TGTGCCAGCAGTGCCGGGACAGCAACTAATGAAAAACTGTTTTTT
CDR3: CASSAGTATNEKLFF

size: once
D: -
J: TRBJ2-7
V: TRBV5-6
DNA: TGTGCCAGCAGCTTGGGCAGGTACGAGCAGTACTTC
CDR3: CASSLGRYEQYF

size: -
D: TRBD2
J: TRBJ2-3
V: TRBV9
DNA: TGTGCCAGCGCGGAGCGGGGGGGCGAATATACGCAGTATTTT
CDR3: CASAERGGEYTQYF

size: -
D: -
J: TRBJ1-2
V: TRBV12-2
DNA: TGTGCAAGTCGCTTACGGCCCAATGGAGGGGGCGACTATGGCTACACCTTC
CDR3: CASRLRPNGGGDYGYTF

size: -
D: -
J: TRBJ1-5
V: TRBV6-1
DNA: TGTGCCAGCAGTGAAGTGTGGCAGGTCGTTCAGCCCCAGCATTTT
CDR3: CASSEVWQVVQPQHF

size: -
D: TRBD2
J: TRBJ2-3
V: TRBV13
DNA: TGTGCCAGCAGCTCCCGACTAGCGGGGTTGGCAGATACGCAGTATTTT
CDR3: CASSSRLAGLADTQYF

size: few
D: -
J: TRBJ1-1
V: TRBV15
DNA: TGTGCCACCAGCAGAGATCGCAACGGGTGGGACACTGAAGCTTTCTTT
CDR3: CATSRDRNGWDTEAFF

size: -
D: -
J: TRBJ2-5
V: TRBV5-4
DNA: TGTGCCAGCAGCTTAGGAGGGGGGGGCGTTTCAGAGACCCAGTACTTC
CDR3: CASSLGGGGVSETQYF

size: once
D: -
J: TRBJ1-5
V: TRBV19
DNA: TGTGCCAGTAGCGTTGAAACCGGTGTTCAGCCCCAGCATTTT
CDR3: CASSVETGVQPQHF

size: -
D: TRBD1
J: TRBJ2-2
V: TRBV7-3
DNA: TGTGCCAGCGCTCGGGACAGAAACACCGGGGAGCTGTTTTTT
CDR3: CASARDRNTGELFF

size: once
D: TRBD1
J: TRBJ1-2
V: TRBV6-1
DNA: TGTGCCAGCAGTGAACAGGGGGCAGGCTATGGCTACACCTTC
CDR3: CASSEQGAGYGYTF

size: once
D: -
J: TRBJ2-3
V: TRBV7-2
DNA: TGTGCCAGCAGCCCAGGACTCGGTGCCACAGATACGCAGTATTTT
CDR3: CASSPGLGATDTQYF

size: -
D: TRBD1
J: TRBJ1-1
V: TRBV19
DNA: TGTGCCAGTAGTTCCCTAGGGGAGACAGGGAAAGCTGAAGCTTTCTTT
CDR3: CASSSLGETGKAEAFF

size: -
D: TRBD1
J: TRBJ1-3
V: TRBV7-2
DNA: TGTGCCAGCAGCCGGGACAGGGGAATGGACACCATATATTTT
CDR3: CASSRDRGMDTIYF